Sequencing of this T cell receptor (beta chain) was carried out in a study of graft-versus-host responses after intestinal transplantation. TCRdb's table, derived via immunoSEQ multiplex PCR, lists solely in-frame clones and lacks some. The data hold roughly 100,000 clones, with over 85% observed a single time. This clone was observed once. Its antigen is as yet unknown. The CDR3 consists of 16 residues. Germline V CDR1 and CDR2: SGDLS, YYNGEE. J lost 2 bases, V lost 0 bases, and 4 bases had no gene match. Study-level findings and limits: GvH clones appeared in recipient marrow, some first in ileum or blood.

This sequence joins TRBV9 and TRBJ2-3; 9 nucleotides align to TRBD2. The receptor was derived from a human donor who received an intestinal transplant. The source was unstimulated CD8+ T cells sorted from spleen or lymph node cells, collected before intestinal transplant. The CDR3 protein is CASSVAGGGATDTQYF. The CDR3, as DNA: TGTGCCAGCAGCGTAGCTGGCGGGGGGGCCACAGATACGCAGTATTTT.